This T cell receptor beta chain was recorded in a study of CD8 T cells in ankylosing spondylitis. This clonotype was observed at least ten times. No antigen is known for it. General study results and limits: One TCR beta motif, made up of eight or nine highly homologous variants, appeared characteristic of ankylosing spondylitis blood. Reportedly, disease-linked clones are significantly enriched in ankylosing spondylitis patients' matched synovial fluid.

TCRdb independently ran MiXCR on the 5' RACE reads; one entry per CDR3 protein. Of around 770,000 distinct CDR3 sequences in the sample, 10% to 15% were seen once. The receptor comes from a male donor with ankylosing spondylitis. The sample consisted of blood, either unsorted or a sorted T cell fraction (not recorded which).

Written as DNA, the CDR3 is TGCAGCGTTACCACAGGGGGCTGGGATTCACCCCTCCACTTT. As protein: CSVTTGGWDSPLHF. The chain couples TRBV29-1 to TRBJ1-6, with 9 bases identical to TRBD1. The germline V gene has CDR1 SQVTM and CDR2 ANQGSEA. CDR3 size: 14 residues. With V trimmed by 5 bases and J by 8 bases, 7 bases remained unmatched.